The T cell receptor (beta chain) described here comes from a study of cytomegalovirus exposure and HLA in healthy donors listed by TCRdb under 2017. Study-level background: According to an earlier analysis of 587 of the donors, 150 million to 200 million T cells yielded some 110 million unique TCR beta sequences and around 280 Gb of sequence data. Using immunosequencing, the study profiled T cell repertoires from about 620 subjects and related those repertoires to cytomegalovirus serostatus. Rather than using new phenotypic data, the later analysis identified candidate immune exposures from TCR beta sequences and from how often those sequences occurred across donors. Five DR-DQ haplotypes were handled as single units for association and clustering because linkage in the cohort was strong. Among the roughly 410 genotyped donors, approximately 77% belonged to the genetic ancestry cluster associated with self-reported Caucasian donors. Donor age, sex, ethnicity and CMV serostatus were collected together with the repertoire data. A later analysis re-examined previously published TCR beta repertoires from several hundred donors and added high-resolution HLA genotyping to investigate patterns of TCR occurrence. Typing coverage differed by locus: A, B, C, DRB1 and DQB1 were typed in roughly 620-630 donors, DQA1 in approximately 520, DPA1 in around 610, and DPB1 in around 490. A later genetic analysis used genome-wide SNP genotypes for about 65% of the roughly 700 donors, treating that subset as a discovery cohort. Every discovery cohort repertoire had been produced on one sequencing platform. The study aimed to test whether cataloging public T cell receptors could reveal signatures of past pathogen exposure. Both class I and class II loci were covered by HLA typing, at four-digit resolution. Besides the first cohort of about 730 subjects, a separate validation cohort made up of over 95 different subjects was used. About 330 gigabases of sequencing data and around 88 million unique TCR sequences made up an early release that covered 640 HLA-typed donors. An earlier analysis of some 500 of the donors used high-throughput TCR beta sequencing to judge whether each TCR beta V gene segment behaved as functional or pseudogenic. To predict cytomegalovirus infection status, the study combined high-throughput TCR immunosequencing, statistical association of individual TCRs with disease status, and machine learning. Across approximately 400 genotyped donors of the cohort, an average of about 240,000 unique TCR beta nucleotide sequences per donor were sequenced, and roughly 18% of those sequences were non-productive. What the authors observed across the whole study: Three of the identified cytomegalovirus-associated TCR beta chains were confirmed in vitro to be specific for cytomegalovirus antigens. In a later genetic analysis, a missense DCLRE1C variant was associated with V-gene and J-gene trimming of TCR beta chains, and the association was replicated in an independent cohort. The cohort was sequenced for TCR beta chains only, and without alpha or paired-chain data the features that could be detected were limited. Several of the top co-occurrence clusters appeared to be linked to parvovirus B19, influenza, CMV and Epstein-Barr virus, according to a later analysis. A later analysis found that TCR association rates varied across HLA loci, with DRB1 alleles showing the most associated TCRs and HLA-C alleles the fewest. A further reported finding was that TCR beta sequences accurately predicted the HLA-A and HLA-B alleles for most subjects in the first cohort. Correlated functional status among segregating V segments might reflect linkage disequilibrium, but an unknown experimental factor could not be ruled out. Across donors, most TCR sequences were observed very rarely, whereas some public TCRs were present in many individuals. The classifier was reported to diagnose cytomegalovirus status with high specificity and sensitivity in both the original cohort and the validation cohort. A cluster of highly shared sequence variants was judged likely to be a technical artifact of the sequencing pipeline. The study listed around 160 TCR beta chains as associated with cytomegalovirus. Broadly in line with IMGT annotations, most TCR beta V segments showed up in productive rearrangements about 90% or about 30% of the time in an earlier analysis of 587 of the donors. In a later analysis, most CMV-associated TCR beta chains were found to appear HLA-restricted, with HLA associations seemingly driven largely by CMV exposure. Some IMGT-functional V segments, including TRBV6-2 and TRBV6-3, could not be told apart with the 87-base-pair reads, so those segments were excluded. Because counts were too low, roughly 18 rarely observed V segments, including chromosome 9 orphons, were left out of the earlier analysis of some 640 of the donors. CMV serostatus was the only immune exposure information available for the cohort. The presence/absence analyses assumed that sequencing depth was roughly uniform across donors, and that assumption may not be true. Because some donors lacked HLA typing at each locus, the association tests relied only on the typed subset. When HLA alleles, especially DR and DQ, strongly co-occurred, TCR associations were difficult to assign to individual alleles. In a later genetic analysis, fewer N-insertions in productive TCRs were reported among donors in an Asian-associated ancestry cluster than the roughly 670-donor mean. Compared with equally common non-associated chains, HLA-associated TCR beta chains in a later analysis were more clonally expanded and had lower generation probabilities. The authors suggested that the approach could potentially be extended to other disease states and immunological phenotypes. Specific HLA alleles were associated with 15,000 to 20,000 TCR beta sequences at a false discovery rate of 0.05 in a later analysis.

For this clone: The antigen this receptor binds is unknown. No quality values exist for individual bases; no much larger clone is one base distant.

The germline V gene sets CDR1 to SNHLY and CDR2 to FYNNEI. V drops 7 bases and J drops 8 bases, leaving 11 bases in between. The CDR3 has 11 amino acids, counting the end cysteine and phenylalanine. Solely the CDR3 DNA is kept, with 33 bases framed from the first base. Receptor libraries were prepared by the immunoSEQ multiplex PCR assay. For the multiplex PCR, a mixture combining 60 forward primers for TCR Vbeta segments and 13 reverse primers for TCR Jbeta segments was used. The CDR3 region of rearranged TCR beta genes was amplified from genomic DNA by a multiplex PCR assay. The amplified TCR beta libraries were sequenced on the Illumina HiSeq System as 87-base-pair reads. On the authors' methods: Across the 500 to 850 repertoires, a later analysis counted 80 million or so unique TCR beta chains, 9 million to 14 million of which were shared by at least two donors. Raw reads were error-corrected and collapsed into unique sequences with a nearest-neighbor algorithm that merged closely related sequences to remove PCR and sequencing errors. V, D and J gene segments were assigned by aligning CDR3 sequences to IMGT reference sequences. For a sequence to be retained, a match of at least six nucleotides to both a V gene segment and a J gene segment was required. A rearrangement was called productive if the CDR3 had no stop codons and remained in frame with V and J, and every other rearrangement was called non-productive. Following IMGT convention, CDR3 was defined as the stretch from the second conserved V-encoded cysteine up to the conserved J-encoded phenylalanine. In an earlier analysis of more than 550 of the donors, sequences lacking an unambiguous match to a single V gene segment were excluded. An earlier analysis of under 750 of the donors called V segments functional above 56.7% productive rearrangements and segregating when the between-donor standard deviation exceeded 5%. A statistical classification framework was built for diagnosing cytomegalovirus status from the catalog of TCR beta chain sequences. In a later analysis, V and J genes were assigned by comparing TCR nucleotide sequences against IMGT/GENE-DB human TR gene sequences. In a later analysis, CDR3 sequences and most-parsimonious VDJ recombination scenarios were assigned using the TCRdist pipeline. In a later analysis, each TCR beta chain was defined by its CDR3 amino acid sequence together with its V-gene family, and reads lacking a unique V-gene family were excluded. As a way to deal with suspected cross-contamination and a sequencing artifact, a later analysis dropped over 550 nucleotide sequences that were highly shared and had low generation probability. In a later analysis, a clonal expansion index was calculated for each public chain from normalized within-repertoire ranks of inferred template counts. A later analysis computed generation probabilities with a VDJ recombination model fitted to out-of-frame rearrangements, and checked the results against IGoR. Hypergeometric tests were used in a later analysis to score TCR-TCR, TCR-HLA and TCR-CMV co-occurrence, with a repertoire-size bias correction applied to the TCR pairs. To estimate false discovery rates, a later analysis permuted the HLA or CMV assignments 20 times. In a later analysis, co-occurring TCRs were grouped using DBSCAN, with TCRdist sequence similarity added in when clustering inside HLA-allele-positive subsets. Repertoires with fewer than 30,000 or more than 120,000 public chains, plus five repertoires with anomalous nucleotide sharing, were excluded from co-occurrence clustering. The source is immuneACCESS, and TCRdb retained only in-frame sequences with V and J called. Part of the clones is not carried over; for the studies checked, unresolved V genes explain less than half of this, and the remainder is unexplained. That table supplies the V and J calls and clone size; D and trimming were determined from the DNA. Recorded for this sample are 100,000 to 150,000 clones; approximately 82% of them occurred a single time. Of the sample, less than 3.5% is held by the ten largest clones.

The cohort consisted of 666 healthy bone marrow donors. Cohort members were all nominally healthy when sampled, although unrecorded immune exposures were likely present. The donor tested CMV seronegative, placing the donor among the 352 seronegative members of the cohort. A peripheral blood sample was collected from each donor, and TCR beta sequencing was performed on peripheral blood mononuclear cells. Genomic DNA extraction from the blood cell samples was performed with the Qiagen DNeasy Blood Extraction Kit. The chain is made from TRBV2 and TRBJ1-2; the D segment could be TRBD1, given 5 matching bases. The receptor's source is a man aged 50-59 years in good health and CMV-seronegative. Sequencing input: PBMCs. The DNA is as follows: TGTGCCAGCACTAGGGACTGGGGCTACACCTTC. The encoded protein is CASTRDWGYTF.